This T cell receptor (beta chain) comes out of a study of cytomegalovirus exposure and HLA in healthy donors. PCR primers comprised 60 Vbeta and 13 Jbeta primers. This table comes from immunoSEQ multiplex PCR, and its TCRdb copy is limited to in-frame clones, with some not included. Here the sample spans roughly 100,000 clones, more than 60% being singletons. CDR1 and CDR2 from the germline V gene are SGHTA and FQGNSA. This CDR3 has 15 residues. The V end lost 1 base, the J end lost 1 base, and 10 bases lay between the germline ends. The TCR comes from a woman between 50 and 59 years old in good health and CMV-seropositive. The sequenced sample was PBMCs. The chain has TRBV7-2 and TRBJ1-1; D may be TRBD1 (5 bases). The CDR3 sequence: CASSLGGRENTEAFF. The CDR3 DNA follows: TGTGCCAGCAGCTTAGGTGGCAGGGAGAACACTGAAGCTTTCTTT.